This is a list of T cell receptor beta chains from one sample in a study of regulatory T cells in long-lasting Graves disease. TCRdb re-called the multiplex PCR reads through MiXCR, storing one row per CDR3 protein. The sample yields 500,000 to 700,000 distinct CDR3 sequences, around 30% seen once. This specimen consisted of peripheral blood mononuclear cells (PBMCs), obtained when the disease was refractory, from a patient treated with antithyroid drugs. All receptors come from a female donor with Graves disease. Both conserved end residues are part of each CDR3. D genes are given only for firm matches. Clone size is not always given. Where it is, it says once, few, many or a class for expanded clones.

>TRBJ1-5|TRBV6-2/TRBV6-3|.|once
CASSPAVGPSNQPQHF
TGTGCCAGCAGTCCCGCAGTAGGGCCCAGCAATCAGCCCCAGCATTTT
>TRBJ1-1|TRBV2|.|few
CAILNTEAFF
TGTGCCATACTGAACACTGAAGCTTTCTTT
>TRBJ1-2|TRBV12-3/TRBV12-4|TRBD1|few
CASSFGQGSYGYTF
TGTGCCAGCAGTTTCGGACAGGGGTCTTATGGCTACACCTTC
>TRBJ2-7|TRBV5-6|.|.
CASSLGGTGYEQYF
TGTGCCAGCAGCTTGGGGGGTACGGGCTACGAGCAGTACTTC
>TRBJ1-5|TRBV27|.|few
CASSLMEGKGQPQHF
TGTGCCAGCAGTTTAATGGAGGGGAAGGGGCAGCCCCAGCATTTT
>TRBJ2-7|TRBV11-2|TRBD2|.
CASNLVGLVYPYEQYF
TGTGCCAGCAACTTAGTGGGACTAGTTTACCCCTACGAGCAGTACTTC
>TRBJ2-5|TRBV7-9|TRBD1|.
CASSFWTGEQETQYF
TGTGCCAGCAGCTTCTGGACAGGGGAGCAAGAGACCCAGTACTTC
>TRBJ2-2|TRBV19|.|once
CASSVTPVNTGELFF
TGTGCCAGTAGTGTAACACCAGTGAACACCGGGGAGCTGTTTTTT
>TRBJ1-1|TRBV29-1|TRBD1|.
CSVEGTVTNTEAFF
TGCAGCGTTGAGGGGACAGTAACGAACACTGAAGCTTTCTTT
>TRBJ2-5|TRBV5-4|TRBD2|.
CASSPASSGYQETQYF
TGTGCCAGCAGCCCGGCGAGTAGCGGGTACCAAGAGACCCAGTACTTC
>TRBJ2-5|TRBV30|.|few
CAWSVLVGDKETQYF
TGTGCCTGGAGTGTACTGGTTGGGGACAAAGAGACCCAGTACTTC
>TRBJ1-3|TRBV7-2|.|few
CASSLQGTGNTIYF
TGTGCCAGCAGCCTTCAGGGTACCGGAAACACCATATATTTT
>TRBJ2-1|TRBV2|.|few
CASSENLYNEQFF
TGTGCCAGTAGTGAGAATCTATACAATGAGCAGTTCTTC
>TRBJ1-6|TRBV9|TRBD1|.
CASSPGGQGSSYNSPLHF
TGTGCCAGCAGCCCAGGGGGACAGGGATCCTCCTATAATTCACCCCTCCACTTT
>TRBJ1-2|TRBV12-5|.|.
CASGLVRSGGGYGYTF
TGTGCTAGTGGTTTGGTACGGTCCGGGGGCGGCTATGGCTACACCTTC
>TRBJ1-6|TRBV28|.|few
CASSPYRTVYNSPLHF
TGTGCCAGCAGTCCCTACCGGACAGTCTATAATTCACCCCTCCACTTT
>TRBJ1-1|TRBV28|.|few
CASSASNRFEAFF
TGTGCCAGCAGTGCTTCCAACAGGTTTGAAGCTTTCTTT
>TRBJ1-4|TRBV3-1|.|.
CASSQGGFREKLFF
TGTGCCAGCAGCCAAGGAGGTTTTCGGGAAAAACTGTTTTTT
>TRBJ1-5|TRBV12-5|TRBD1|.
CASATTGDGNNQPQHF
TGTGCTAGTGCGACCACAGGGGATGGTAACAATCAGCCCCAGCATTTT
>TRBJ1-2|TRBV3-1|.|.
CASSQEGSNTAGYTF
TGTGCCAGCAGCCAAGAGGGGTCCAACACGGCTGGCTACACCTTC
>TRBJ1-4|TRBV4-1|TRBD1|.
CASSQDRTGTNEKLFF
TGCGCCAGCAGCCAAGATAGGACAGGGACTAATGAAAAACTGTTTTTT
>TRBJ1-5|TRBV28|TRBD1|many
CATRGQGISNQPQHF
TGTGCCACCCGAGGACAGGGTATTAGCAATCAGCCCCAGCATTTT
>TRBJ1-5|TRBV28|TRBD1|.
CASSPGGFSNQPQHF
TGTGCCAGCAGTCCAGGGGGTTTTAGCAATCAGCCCCAGCATTTT
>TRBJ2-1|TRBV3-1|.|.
CASSYRPGSYNEQFF
TGTGCCAGCAGCTACCGCCCCGGCTCCTACAATGAGCAGTTCTTC
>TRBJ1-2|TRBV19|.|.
CAARINSEGGYGYTF
TGTGCCGCCAGGATTAACTCAGAGGGGGGCTATGGCTACACCTTC
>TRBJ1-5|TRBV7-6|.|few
CASSLVWGFGVSNQPQHF
TGTGCCAGCAGCTTAGTGTGGGGATTCGGAGTTAGCAATCAGCCCCAGCATTTT
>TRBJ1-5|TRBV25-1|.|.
CASSESRVSTGAQPQHF
TGTGCCAGCAGTGAATCAAGGGTTTCTACGGGGGCTCAGCCCCAGCATTTT
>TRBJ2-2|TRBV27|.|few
CASSLLATPTGELFF
TGTGCCAGCAGTTTACTGGCGACCCCAACCGGGGAGCTGTTTTTT
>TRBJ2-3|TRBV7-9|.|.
CASSLDDSRDTQYF
TGTGCCAGCAGCTTAGATGATAGCAGGGATACGCAGTATTTT
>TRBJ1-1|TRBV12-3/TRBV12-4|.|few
CASSSEFNTEAFF
TGTGCCAGCAGCTCAGAGTTTAACACTGAAGCTTTCTTT